The clone carrying this T cell receptor beta chain has more than one count but fewer than ten. Original processing notes: Nucleated cell number was recorded as an estimate derived from reference gene primer amplification. The protocol was immunoSEQ multiplex PCR, while the TCRdb copy is restricted to in-frame clones and leaves out a portion. V, J and clone size derive from that table, while D and trimming were established from the DNA sequence. The sample carries about 240,000 clones, roughly four fifths recorded once. This sample stems from a study of blood T cell repertoires in COVID-19. Study-level background: Samples came from the United States, Italy and Spain, spanning acute and convalescent COVID-19. PBMCs, B-cell-depleted T cells, or T cells were the source of the cDNA or gDNA that made up the material.

CDR3 length equals 12 residues. Germline assignment: CDR1 SQVTM and CDR2 ANQGSEA. V was shortened by 4 bases and J by 3 bases, with 7 bases between the two germline ends. The genes are TRBV29-1 and TRBJ1-5; TRBD1 is a possible D gene (6 bases). The sequence was obtained from a woman older than 75 with acute or convalescent COVID-19. Sequencing was carried out using peripheral blood. CDR3 bases: TGCAGCGTTGGGGACACCAATCAGCCCCAGCATTTT. This translates into CSVGDTNQPQHF.